The 32 T cell receptor beta chains reported below all come from one sample, sequenced in a study of breast tumors, draining lymph nodes, adjacent tissues. The lymph nodes were axillary draining lymph nodes from breast cancer patients. Using its own MiXCR run on the multiplex PCR reads, TCRdb lists one record per CDR3 protein. The sample gives approximately 300,000 distinct CDR3 sequences, around 30% of which show up once; under 1.2% is in the top ten. The sequencing sample was made of axillary lymph node tissue. The source of these receptors is a female donor with breast cancer. Some clones in this sample may be carry-over from other donors' samples.

With regard to this clonotype: Without the conserved terminal phenylalanine or tryptophan, this CDR3 likely stems from a read error. The DNA is left out, because the CDR3 cannot be placed on it with certainty; the CDR3 is given as TCRdb lists it. The rearrangement joins TRBV19 to TRBJ1-6. Ends included, the CDR3 has 9 residues. The germline V gene encodes CDR1 LNHDA and CDR2 SQIVND (reference sequence). The CDR3 reads CASPRAGGR.

The chain employs TRBV5-1 and TRBJ2-5, with D perhaps TRBD1 (5 bases). CDR1 SGHRS and CDR2 YFSETQ come from the germline V gene. V lost 6 bases and J lost 4, with 13 bases in between. The CDR3 loop spans 13 amino acids. The CDR3 sequence is CASTIVGRETQYF. The DNA of the CDR3 is TGCGCCAGCACCATAGTGGGGCGAGAGACCCAGTACTTC.

This clonotype was recorded at least ten times. The chain has TRBV7-9 and TRBJ2-3; TRBD2 matches at 8 bases. Per the germline V gene, CDR1 is SEHNR and CDR2 is FQNEAQ (reference sequence). The CDR3 runs 17 residues. Trimming at V came to 4 bases and at J to 4 bases, leaving 13 bases not matched to a gene. Here the CDR3 reads CASSSRSAGVGADTQYF. As DNA, the CDR3 is TGTGCCAGCAGCTCCCGTTCAGCGGGAGTGGGGGCAGATACGCAGTATTTT.

The V call is TRBV15, the J call TRBJ1-2; tentatively, D is TRBD1 (5 bases). The CDR3 consists of 14 residues. Between the trimmed V and J ends, which lost 0 bases and 6 bases, there was a span of 11 bases. Per germline, CDR1 LNHNV and CDR2 YYDKDF (reference sequence). CDR3: CATSRDVVGDGYTF. The CDR3, as DNA: TGTGCCACCAGCAGAGATGTGGTGGGGGATGGCTACACCTTC.

In its sample, this clonotype was seen many times. The V call is TRBV4-1, the J call TRBJ2-5; TRBD1 matches at 8 bases. V shed 4 bases, J shed 6 bases, and the junction held 4 bases outside the gene matches. Germline CDR1 and CDR2: MGHRA and YSYEKL. The CDR3 sequence is 13 residues long. CDR3: CASSLDRGQTQYF. The CDR3 DNA sequence: TGCGCCAGCAGCCTAGACAGGGGACAGACCCAGTACTTC.

There are many counts of this clonotype. The chain couples TRBV7-6 to TRBJ1-6; D unresolved. Germline V CDR1 and CDR2: SGHVS, FNYEAQ. This CDR3 contains 13 residues. Trimming pared 1 base from V and 7 bases from J, leaving 5 bases between. CDR3 amino acids: CASSLEVNSPLHF. The CDR3 coding sequence is TGTGCCAGCAGCTTAGAAGTGAATTCACCCCTCCACTTT.

This clonotype occurred many times. One junction end does not reproduce the germline sequence, and a read error may be involved. This rearrangement joins TRBV7-7 to TRBJ2-5; the match to TRBD2 covers 13 bases. The V gene's germline CDR1 is SSHAT and CDR2 FNYEAQ (reference sequence). The CDR3 has 14 amino acids. DNA of the CDR3: TGTGCTAGCAGCACTAGCGGGAGGGGAGAGACCCAGTACTTC. Residues: CASSTSGRGETQYF.

This clonotype was recorded at least ten times. The V gene is TRBV7-8, the J gene TRBJ2-3; either TRBD1 or TRBD2 may supply D (5 bases each). The CDR3 length is 15 residues. The V and J ends lost 3 bases and 1 base respectively, with 11 bases between them. Germline V gene lookup returns CDR1 SGHVS and CDR2 FQNEAQ. The CDR3 DNA follows: TGTGCCAGCAGCTTCCGGGACGGGGGCACAGATACGCAGTATTTT. Protein product: CASSFRDGGTDTQYF.

This clonotype was seen a handful of times. The chain recombines TRBV6-2 or TRBV6-3 with TRBJ2-7; D possibly uses TRBD1 or TRBD2 (5 bases each). The V end lost 5 bases, the J end lost 5 bases, and 13 bases lay between the germline ends. The length of the CDR3 is 13 residues. CDR1 MNHEY and CDR2 SVGEGT come from the germline V gene. The CDR3 loop reads CASSRGRDHEQYF. The CDR3, as DNA: TGTGCCAGCAGTCGTGGCAGGGACCACGAGCAGTACTTC.

On this clonotype itself: A much larger clonotype is one base distant, so this may be a read error. The chain couples TRBV7-2 to TRBJ2-7; 12 nucleotides line up with TRBD2. The CDR3 has 15 residues. CDR1 and CDR2 from the germline V gene are SGHTA and FQGNSA. The CDR3 reads CASRLGLAGSYEQHF. The DNA of the CDR3 is TGCGCCAGCAGACTCGGACTAGCGGGATCCTACGAGCAGCACTTC.

Comments on this clonotype: This could be a read error, since a much larger clone is one nucleotide away. V is TRBV6-1 and J is TRBJ2-1; 8 nucleotides agree with TRBD1. J lost 6 bases, V lost 0 bases, and 1 base had no gene match. This CDR3 is built from 14 residues. Germline V lookup: CDR1 MNHNS, CDR2 SASEGT. The CDR3 sequence: CASSEAGQGNEQFF. The CDR3 nucleotides are TGTGCCAGCAGTGAAGCTGGACAGGGCAATGAGCAGTTCTTC.

This clonotype was detected ten times or more. This chain's CDR3 is CASSLVAGRSYNEQFF. Here the CDR3 DNA reads TGTGCCAGCAGCTTGGTCGCGGGACGCTCCTACAATGAGCAGTTCTTC. The J gene is TRBJ2-1, the V gene TRBV5-4, with a tentative D call TRBD2 (6 bases). The CDR3 consists of 16 residues. Germline V gene sequence: CDR1 SGHNT, CDR2 YYREEE (reference sequence). V lost 0 bases to trimming and J lost 0 bases, with 10 bases between them.

There are many counts of this clonotype. The chain joins TRBV4-1 to TRBJ2-5; TRBD2 matches 8 bases. CDR3 length: 15 residues. Germline trimming cut 1 base from V and 5 bases from J; bases unmatched to any gene: 6. Per germline, CDR1 MGHRA and CDR2 YSYEKL. CDR3 in DNA: TGCGCCAGCAGCCAAGCGGGAGGGCCCTGGGAGACCCAGTACTTC. The encoded protein is CASSQAGGPWETQYF.

Turning to this clonotype: One junction end disagrees with the germline gene, perhaps due to a read error. The genes are TRBV27 and TRBJ2-5; 14 bases are a match to TRBD2. Germline V gives CDR1 MNHEY, CDR2 SMNVEV (reference sequence). The CDR3 length is 17 residues. The CDR3 region is CASSTRTSGRFQEAQYF. CDR3 coding DNA: TGTGCCAGCAGTACCAGGACTAGCGGGAGGTTTCAAGAGGCCCAGTACTTC.

This clonotype was recorded at least ten times. The chain uses TRBV12-3 or TRBV12-4 and TRBJ2-7; 9 nucleotides align to TRBD1. CDR3 length: 13 amino acids. The V and J ends lost 5 bases and 6 bases, in that order; junction bases with no gene match: 5. CDR3 nucleotide sequence: TGTGCCAGCAGTCGACAGGGGGGAGCCGAGCAGTACTTC. The encoded protein is CASSRQGGAEQYF.

A remark on this clonotype: No conserved phenylalanine or tryptophan ends this CDR3, so it is likely a read error. The chain is built from TRBV7-3 and TRBJ2-1; 15 nucleotides align to TRBD2. CDR3 length: 14 amino acids. Germline V gene sequence: CDR1 SGHTA, CDR2 FQGTGA. The CDR3 loop reads CACSSGLAGGEQFL. The CDR3 bases are TGTGCCTGCAGCTCGGGACTAGCGGGAGGTGAGCAGTTCCTC.

This clonotype was recorded at least ten times. The chain couples TRBV29-1 to TRBJ1-5, with a possible D match to TRBD1 (5 bases). Germline values: CDR1 SQVTM, CDR2 ANQGSEA. The CDR3 is 13 residues long. The CDR3 coding sequence is TGCAGACCCTCGGGGGGTGGCAATCAGCCCCAGCATTTT. This sequence encodes CRPSGGGNQPQHF.

Worth noting for this clonotype: This may come from a read error, since a much larger clone is one base off. Likely a read error: the CDR3 ends without its conserved phenylalanine or tryptophan. The V and J genes are TRBV4-3 and TRBJ1-5; possibly TRBD1 for D (5 bases). In germline, CDR1 is LGHNA, CDR2 YSLEER. Trimming shortened V by 5 bases and J by 4 bases, and 12 bases separated the two germline ends. This CDR3 has 14 residues. CDR3 DNA sequence: TGCGCCAGCAGCTACGGGACCCTAAATCAGCCCCAGCATCTT. It translates to CASSYGTLNQPQHL.

This clonotype was picked up many times. The chain has TRBV5-4 and TRBJ2-7; maybe TRBD2 (5 bases). Trimming pared 2 bases from V and 4 bases from J, leaving 13 bases between. Per the germline V gene, CDR1 is SGHNT and CDR2 is YYREEE (reference sequence). The CDR3 runs to 14 residues. The DNA of the CDR3 is TGTGCCAGCAGCTTAAGTCCGAGGGATTACGAGCAGTACTTC. It specifies CASSLSPRDYEQYF. Supplemented by reference TRBV5-4 and TRBJ2-7, the full variable domain reads ETGVTQSPTHLIKTRGQQVTLRCSSQSGHNTVSWYQQALGQGPQFIFQYYREEENGRGNFPPRFSGLQFPNYSSELNVNALELDDSALYLCASSLSPRDYEQYFGPGTRLTVT.

This clonotype has ten or more counts. This rearrangement joins TRBV2 to TRBJ1-4; D is possibly TRBD1 (5 bases). CDR3 length equals 15 residues. V was trimmed by 6 bases and J by 0 bases, leaving 11 bases between them. Per the germline V gene, CDR1 is SNHLY and CDR2 is FYNNEI. CDR3 loop: CASRGTAATNEKLFF. The CDR3 DNA reads TGTGCCAGCAGGGGGACGGCCGCAACTAATGAAAAACTGTTTTTT.

At least ten counts were recorded for this clonotype. The gene calls are TRBV7-9 and TRBJ1-5; a possible D gene is TRBD1 (5 bases). V lost 4 bases and J lost 4, with 14 bases in between. CDR3 length equals 15 residues. Germline V gives CDR1 SEHNR, CDR2 FQNEAQ (reference sequence). For the CDR3, the DNA is TGTGCCAGCAGCTCCAAAAGGGACGGGAATCAGCCCCAGCATTTT. The encoded protein is CASSSKRDGNQPQHF.

At least ten counts were recorded for this clonotype. The J gene is TRBJ2-1, the V gene TRBV25-1, with 12 bases lining up with TRBD2. J lost 8 bases, V lost 2 bases, and 7 bases had no gene match. CDR1 is MGHDK and CDR2 is SYGVNS in the germline V gene. CDR3 length: 16 residues. In nucleotides, the CDR3 is TGTGCCAGCAGTGAAGATCTAGCGGGAGGGGTAGATGAGCAGTTCTTC. Residues: CASSEDLAGGVDEQFF. The whole variable domain, filled in from reference TRBV25-1 and TRBJ2-1, reads EADIYQTPRYLVIGTGKKITLECSQTMGHDKMYWYQQDPGMELHLIHYSYGVNSTEKGDLSSESTVSRIRTEHFPLTLESARPSHTSQYLCASSEDLAGGVDEQFFGPGTRLTVL.

The chain links TRBV6-2 or TRBV6-3 to TRBJ1-4; 10 nucleotides match TRBD1. The trim removed 6 bases at V and 8 bases at J, leaving 6 bases unmatched. CDR1 is MNHEY and CDR2 is SVGEGT in the germline V gene. The CDR3 loop spans 14 amino acids. CDR3: CASRWTGGNEKLFF. CDR3 in DNA: TGTGCCAGCAGATGGACAGGGGGGAACGAAAAACTGTTTTTT.

This clonotype was seen at least ten times. The chain links TRBV24-1 to TRBJ2-1, with TRBD2 matching 9 bases. The CDR3 is 15 amino acids. With V trimmed by 1 base and J by 8 bases, 5 bases remained unmatched. Germline CDR1 and CDR2: KGHDR and SFDVKD. This CDR3 reads CATSDFAGGPYEQFF. CDR3 nucleotide sequence: TGTGCCACCAGTGATTTCGCGGGAGGGCCCTATGAGCAGTTCTTC.

This clonotype was seen at least ten times. The chain uses TRBV6-2 or TRBV6-3 and TRBJ2-3; possible D gene TRBD1, 5 bases. In germline, CDR1 is MNHEY, CDR2 SVGEGT. Trimming removed 6 bases from V and 13 bases from J, with 17 bases in between. The CDR3 length is 12 residues. The CDR3 region has the DNA TGTGCCAGCAGGACGTGGGGCCCTCTCGAGTATTTT. Its translation is CASRTWGPLEYF.

This clonotype was found many times. This chain connects TRBV27 to TRBJ1-6; perhaps TRBD1 as D (6 bases). CDR3 length equals 17 residues. Germline assignment: CDR1 MNHEY and CDR2 SMNVEV (reference sequence). V was clipped by 6 bases and J by 0 bases, with 15 bases between them. CDR3 protein: CASSPRTGSSYNSPLHF. CDR3 coding DNA: TGTGCCAGCAGCCCCCGTACAGGGAGCTCCTATAATTCACCCCTCCACTTT.

This clonotype was seen at least ten times. The chain uses TRBV19 and TRBJ2-3; TRBD1 aligns across 7 bases. CDR3 size: 15 residues. Losses at the gene ends were 3 bases for V and 0 bases for J; bases not matched to a gene: 3. In germline, CDR1 is LNHDA, CDR2 SQIVND (reference sequence). The CDR3 here is CASSIGTASTDTQYF. CDR3 DNA: TGTGCCAGTAGTATCGGGACAGCTAGCACAGATACGCAGTATTTT.

This rearrangement joins TRBV5-4 to TRBJ2-1; 8 bases fit TRBD1. The junction had 9 bases not matched to a gene; V was cut back by 0 bases and J by 7 bases. This CDR3 is 16 amino acids long. Germline CDR1 and CDR2: SGHNT and YYREEE (reference sequence). CDR3 loop: CASSLDPGGAGNEQFF. DNA of the CDR3: TGTGCCAGCAGCTTGGATCCAGGGGGCGCGGGGAATGAGCAGTTCTTC.

This clonotype was counted only a few times. The rearrangement joins TRBV3-1 to TRBJ2-1; 10 bases fit TRBD2. The CDR3 sequence is 18 residues long. V lost 1 base, J lost 4 bases, and 10 bases stayed unmatched. Germline CDR1 and CDR2: LGHDT and YNNKEL (reference sequence). CDR3 nucleotides: TGTGCCAGCAGCCAAGGGGCTAGCGGGAGCTCCTTATACAATGAGCAGTTCTTC. Encoded protein: CASSQGASGSSLYNEQFF.

This clonotype was seen repeatedly, ten times or more. The V gene is TRBV11-3, the J gene TRBJ2-1, with D maybe TRBD2 (6 bases). The CDR3 has 15 amino acids. V was clipped by 7 bases and J by 7 bases, with 20 bases between them. The germline V gene encodes CDR1 SGHNT and CDR2 YENEEA. Here the CDR3 DNA reads TGTGCCAGCACCCGTAGCGGCGTCTTATCGAATGAGCAGTTCTTC. It codes for CASTRSGVLSNEQFF. The full variable domain, rest sourced from reference TRBV11-3 and TRBJ2-1, is EAGVVQSPRYKIIEKKQPVAFWCNPISGHNTLYWYLQNLGQGPELLIRYENEEAVDDSQLPKDRFSAERLKGVDSTLKIQPAELGDSAVYLCASTRSGVLSNEQFFGPGTRLTVL.

This clonotype was recorded many times. The chain is built from TRBV7-2 and TRBJ2-3, with 9 bases that match TRBD1. Per the germline V gene, CDR1 is SGHTA and CDR2 is FQGNSA. The CDR3 totals 15 residues. V was pared by 6 bases and J by 11 bases, with 15 bases of the junction left unmatched. The CDR3 loop is CASSSGTGLSWGQYF. The CDR3 DNA is TGTGCCAGCAGTTCCGGGACAGGGCTCTCTTGGGGGCAGTATTTT.

The sample holds a few counts of this clonotype. The chain has TRBV6-2 or TRBV6-3 and TRBJ2-1, with 9 bases matching TRBD2. The V gene's germline CDR1 is MNHEY and CDR2 SVGEGT. The CDR3 length is 13 residues. The V gene end was trimmed by 8 bases and the J gene end by 4 bases; junction bases not matched to a gene: 3. This CDR3 is CASSTSGYNEQFF. DNA for the CDR3: TGTGCCAGCTCGACTAGCGGTTACAATGAGCAGTTCTTC.